This T cell receptor (beta chain) was identified in a study of cytomegalovirus exposure and HLA in healthy donors. There are 17 residues in the CDR3. Germline CDR1 reads MGHRA; CDR2 reads YSYEKL. Trimming pared 1 base from V and 0 bases from J, leaving 13 bases between. Researchers ran the PCR with 60 Vbeta and 13 Jbeta primers. Clones were sequenced by immunoSEQ multiplex PCR, and TCRdb holds only the in-frame ones, with some missing. The sample has approximately 180,000 clones, about 81% seen once; the top ten hold around 2%. The chain has TRBV4-1 and TRBJ1-3, with D tentatively TRBD1 (6 bases). The TCR sequence derives from a young man in good health and CMV-seronegative. Sequenced material: PBMCs. The CDR3 bases are TGCGCCAGCAGCCAAGTCGGGGGGGCACTCTCTGGAAACACCATATATTTT. Protein sequence: CASSQVGGALSGNTIYF.